The 27 T cell receptor beta chains given below trace back to one sample, sequenced in a study of beta chain features in type 1 diabetes. As every portion of the isolated RNA was reverse transcribed, the sequencing read expressed TCRB transcripts. TCRdb's copy holds only in-frame clones and misses some; the assay was immunoSEQ multiplex PCR. The data hold fewer than 500,000 clones, with over 11% observed a single time. Sequencing was performed on naive CD4+ T cells from blood. The source is a man aged 30 to 45 in good health.

In this sample, this clone turned up a few times. V usage is TRBV7-9 and J usage is TRBJ2-1, with D possibly being TRBD2 (5 bases). The CDR3 contains 16 residues. CDR1 SEHNR and CDR2 FQNEAQ come from the germline V gene (reference sequence). Trimming stripped 1 base from V and 3 bases from J, with 13 bases between. CDR3 sequence: CASSLVAGVNYNEQFF. The CDR3 DNA follows: TGTGCCAGCAGCTTAGTAGCCGGGGTAAACTACAATGAGCAGTTCTTC.

This clone was seen a handful of times. V and J are TRBV6-5 and TRBJ2-3, with 10 positions matching TRBD2. Germline lookup yields CDR1 MNHEY and CDR2 SVGAGI. After removal of 6 bases from V and 0 bases from J, the junction contained 3 bases not matched to a gene. The CDR3 runs to 15 residues. As DNA, the CDR3 is TGTGCCAGCAGCCAACTAGCGGGGAGCACAGATACGCAGTATTTT. Translation gives CASSQLAGSTDTQYF.

In this sample, this clone turned up a few times. The chain uses TRBV6-5 and TRBJ2-1, with D maybe TRBD2 (6 bases). V lost 6 bases and J 10 bases, leaving 13 bases between the germline ends. The CDR3 spans 12 residues. Germline loops: CDR1 MNHEY, CDR2 SVGAGI. The CDR3 sequence is CASSQRLGEQFF. The CDR3 DNA follows: TGTGCCAGCAGCCAGAGACTAGGGGAGCAGTTCTTC.

This clone was observed at least ten times. The rearrangement joins TRBV13 to TRBJ1-5; D may be TRBD1 (5 bases). From germline, CDR1 is PRHDT and CDR2 FYEKMQ (reference sequence). This CDR3 has 12 residues. V shed 7 bases and J shed 7 bases, with 11 bases lying between them. CDR3 in amino acids: CASTRDLQPQHF. The CDR3 DNA is TGTGCCAGCACGAGGGACCTCCAGCCCCAGCATTTT.

This clone came up a few times. The same CDR3 can be traced to other DNA sequences in this sample. The rearrangement uses TRBV18 and TRBJ1-5; no firm D call. This CDR3 is 12 amino acids long. V lost 0 bases to trimming and J lost 4 bases, with 1 base between them. Germline CDR1 reads KGHSH; CDR2 reads LQKENI. Here the CDR3 reads CASSPPNQPQHF. The CDR3 region has the DNA TGTGCCAGCTCACCACCGAATCAGCCCCAGCATTTT.

The chain couples TRBV30 to TRBJ1-2; the D is unclear. The CDR3 totals 11 residues. V lost 3 bases and J 5 bases, leaving 7 bases between the germline ends. From germline, CDR1 is GTSNPN and CDR2 SVGIG (reference sequence). CDR3 in DNA: TGTGCCTGGAGAAACGAGTATGGCTACACCTTC. Protein: CAWRNEYGYTF.

This clone was seen once. Other DNA sequences of this sample code for an identical CDR3. The rearrangement joins TRBV30 to TRBJ1-5; D gene unclear. V gave up 2 bases and J gave up 4 bases, with 6 bases separating them. The CDR3 has 12 amino acids. Germline CDR1 GTSNPN, CDR2 SVGIG (reference sequence). The CDR3 coding sequence is TGTGCCTGGAGTCCGAGTAATCAGCCCCAGCATTTT. The encoded protein is CAWSPSNQPQHF.

This chain joins TRBV27 and TRBJ1-5, with D perhaps matching TRBD1 (5 bases). Germline CDR1 is MNHEY and CDR2 is SMNVEV (reference sequence). This CDR3 region has 15 residues. V gave up 5 bases and J gave up 0 bases, with 11 bases separating them. CDR3 nucleotides: TGTGCCAGCAGTACGACGACAGATAGCAATCAGCCCCAGCATTTT. This encodes CASSTTTDSNQPQHF.

The rearrangement joins TRBV10-3 to TRBJ2-1; D is unresolved. CDR3 size: 17 residues. Trimming removed 0 bases from V and 4 bases from J, with 16 bases in between. CDR1 is ENHRY, CDR2 SYGVKD, per germline. CDR3 bases: TGTGCCATCAGTGAGTCCCCTGACGGAAGGCGGTACAATGAGCAGTTCTTC. Residues: CAISESPDGRRYNEQFF.

The sample holds a few counts of this clone. The chain joins TRBV29-1 to TRBJ1-2; D not certain. Trimming cost V 4 bases and J 5 bases, with 8 bases left between them. This CDR3 has 11 residues. Germline CDR1 is SQVTM and CDR2 is ANQGSEA. CDR3 coding DNA: TGCAGCGTTGGGCCCACGTATGGCTACACCTTC. Amino acids: CSVGPTYGYTF.

A few counts support this clone. The same CDR3 arises from other DNA sequences in this sample as well. This chain uses TRBV9 with TRBJ1-2, with 9 bases that match TRBD1. Looked up from germline, CDR1 is SGDLS and CDR2 is YYNGEE. The CDR3 sequence is 15 residues long. The V segment lost 0 bases and the J segment 0 bases; nucleotides outside the gene matches: 0. The CDR3 DNA reads TGTGCCAGCAGCGTAGGACAGGGGGCTAACTATGGCTACACCTTC. It specifies CASSVGQGANYGYTF.

The V gene is TRBV29-1, the J gene TRBJ1-2; tentative D call: TRBD1 (5 bases). Trimming removed 4 bases at V and 6 bases at J, with 12 bases between. Germline V gene sequence: CDR1 SQVTM, CDR2 ANQGSEA. There are 12 residues in the CDR3. Here the CDR3 DNA reads TGCAGCGTTGTAATGGGGGGGGATGGCTACACCTTC. Its translation: CSVVMGGDGYTF.

This clone was seen more than once but under ten times. The chain uses TRBV9 and TRBJ1-5; perhaps TRBD1 as D (6 bases). This CDR3 region has 14 residues. From germline, CDR1 is SGDLS and CDR2 YYNGEE. V lost 0 bases to trimming and J lost 5 bases, with 9 bases between them. Here the CDR3 DNA reads TGTGCCAGCAGCGTAGGGGACACCTATCAGCCCCAGCATTTT. Protein product: CASSVGDTYQPQHF.

This clone was picked up a small number of times. The V and J genes are TRBV7-2 and TRBJ2-7; weak D call: TRBD1 (5 bases). The germline V and J ends were trimmed by 4 bases and 0 bases, with 7 bases remaining between them. The CDR3 length is 13 residues. Germline CDR1 reads SGHTA; CDR2 reads FQGNSA. In DNA form, the CDR3 reads TGTGCCAGCAGCTACAGGAGCTCCTACGAGCAGTACGTC. Translation gives CASSYRSSYEQYV.

V usage is TRBV7-9 and J usage is TRBJ2-1, with a weak D call TRBD1 (6 bases). Trimming removed 5 bases at V and 9 bases at J, with 17 bases between. The germline gives CDR1 SEHNR, CDR2 FQNEAQ (reference sequence). This CDR3 is 14 amino acids long. CDR3 sequence: CASSNRDKRGEQFF. For the CDR3, the DNA is TGTGCCAGCAGCAACCGGGACAAAAGGGGTGAGCAGTTCTTC.

This clone was seen more than once but under ten times. V usage is TRBV13 and J usage is TRBJ1-6; the D gene is possibly TRBD1 (5 bases). Per germline, CDR1 PRHDT and CDR2 FYEKMQ (reference sequence). The V end was cut by 3 bases, the J end by 6 bases, with 9 bases between. CDR3 length equals 14 residues. CDR3 in DNA: TGTGCCAGCAGCTTTGGGGGGGGTAATTCACCCCTCCACTTT. It translates to CASSFGGGNSPLHF.

This clone was counted only a few times. The rearrangement joins TRBV15 to TRBJ2-5; D is possibly TRBD1 or TRBD2 (5 bases each). Trimming shortened V by 5 bases and J by 7 bases, and 8 bases separated the two germline ends. Germline CDR1 LNHNV, CDR2 YYDKDF (reference sequence). The CDR3 spans 11 residues. Here the CDR3 reads CATSGTRTQYF. The CDR3 nucleotides are TGTGCCACCAGCGGGACGCGGACCCAGTACTTC.

This chain joins TRBV7-9 and TRBJ1-6; TRBD1 is a possible D gene (6 bases). The CDR3 extends over 16 amino acids. Germline CDR1 and CDR2: SEHNR and FQNEAQ (reference sequence). With 3 bases removed from V and 6 bases from J, the gap between germline ends came to 15 bases. CDR3: CASSFVTGTGNSPLHF. Written as DNA, the CDR3 is TGTGCCAGCAGCTTCGTTACAGGGACGGGTAATTCACCCCTCCACTTT.

The gene calls are TRBV5-6 and TRBJ2-7; D may be TRBD1 (5 bases). Germline CDR1 reads SGHDT; CDR2 reads YYEEEE. The CDR3 loop spans 13 amino acids. V lost 3 bases and J 3 bases, leaving 10 bases between the germline ends. CDR3 in DNA: TGTGCCAGCAGCTCGTTCCAGGGCTACGAGCAGTACGTC. Translating it yields CASSSFQGYEQYV.

Only a few counts were recorded for this clone. The chain is built from TRBV29-1 and TRBJ1-2, with 7 bases lining up with TRBD1. The CDR3 is made up of 14 amino acids. The germline V gene encodes CDR1 SQVTM and CDR2 ANQGSEA. V shed 5 bases, J shed 4 bases, and the junction held 10 bases outside the gene matches. In DNA, the CDR3 is TGCAGCGTTACAGCCGGGACAGCCTCCTATGGCTACACCTTC. Translating gives CSVTAGTASYGYTF.

This rearrangement joins TRBV30 to TRBJ1-5; 7 nucleotides align to TRBD1. Per germline, CDR1 GTSNPN and CDR2 SVGIG (reference sequence). V lost 8 bases, J lost 3 bases, and 7 bases stayed unmatched. CDR3 length: 13 amino acids. For the CDR3, the DNA is TGTGCCGGGCGGGACAGCCTCAATCAGCCCCAGCATTTT. Its protein product is CAGRDSLNQPQHF.

The chain carries TRBV27 and TRBJ2-4; 7 bases are a match to TRBD2. This CDR3 has 17 residues. Germline lookup yields CDR1 MNHEY and CDR2 SMNVEV (reference sequence). J lost 0 bases, V lost 5 bases, and 10 bases had no gene match. The CDR3 reads CASSMTSNSLAKNIQYF. CDR3 bases: TGTGCCAGCAGTATGACTAGCAACAGTTTAGCCAAAAACATTCAGTACTTC.

The chain carries TRBV7-8 and TRBJ2-1; possibly TRBD2 for D (5 bases). Trimming left V 5 bases short and J 2 bases short, with 13 bases between. CDR3 size: 15 residues. CDR1 and CDR2 from the germline V gene are SGHVS and FQNEAQ. CDR3 in amino acids: CASSLLTRPYNEQFF. CDR3 bases: TGTGCCAGCAGCCTCCTTACTAGACCCTACAATGAGCAGTTCTTC. Looking up the rest from reference TRBV7-8 and TRBJ2-1 gives the full variable domain: GAGVSQSPRYKVAKRGQDVALRCDPISGHVSLFWYQQALGQGPEFLTYFQNEAQLDKSGLPSDRFFAERPEGSVSTLKIQRTQQEDSAVYLCASSLLTRPYNEQFFGPGTRLTVL.

A few counts support this clone. The chain has TRBV9 and TRBJ2-2; TRBD2 matches 12 bases. With V trimmed by 0 bases and J by 1 base, 4 bases remained unmatched. Germline CDR1 and CDR2: SGDLS and YYNGEE. The CDR3 covers 18 residues. CDR3 bases: TGTGCCAGCAGCGTAGGTCTAGCGGGAGGGAGGAACACCGGGGAGCTGTTTTTT. Its protein product is CASSVGLAGGRNTGELFF.

There are a few counts of this clone. V is TRBV7-6 and J is TRBJ2-4, with TRBD1 matching 7 bases. Germline loops: CDR1 SGHVS, CDR2 FNYEAQ. V gave up 2 bases and J gave up 0 bases; unmatched junction bases: 7. The CDR3 runs to 17 residues. Here the CDR3 reads CASSLRTGVLAKNIQYF. CDR3 DNA: TGTGCCAGCAGCTTACGGACAGGTGTATTAGCCAAAAACATTCAGTACTTC. The full variable domain, completed using reference TRBV7-6 and TRBJ2-4, is GAGVSQSPRYKVTKRGQDVALRCDPISGHVSLYWYRQALGQGPEFLTYFNYEAQQDKSGLPNDRFSAERPEGSISTLTIQRTEQRDSAMYRCASSLRTGVLAKNIQYFGAGTRLSVL.

The chain joins TRBV10-3 to TRBJ2-1; D is perhaps TRBD1 or TRBD2 (5 bases each). There are 18 residues in the CDR3. CDR1 is ENHRY, CDR2 SYGVKD, per germline. Trimming took off 10 bases at V and 5 bases at J, with 30 bases between the two ends. CDR3 in amino acids: CATNAWDLKGAIDNEQFF. The CDR3 DNA follows: TGTGCCACCAATGCTTGGGACCTTAAAGGGGCGATCGACAATGAGCAGTTCTTC.

The genes are TRBV7-2 and TRBJ2-6; 9 bases match TRBD1. This CDR3 has 18 amino acids. The V segment lost 5 bases and the J segment 0 bases; nucleotides outside the gene matches: 8. Germline CDR1 reads SGHTA; CDR2 reads FQGNSA. CDR3 amino acids: CASSRGGTGLSGANVLTF. CDR3 DNA sequence: TGTGCCAGCAGCCGAGGCGGGACAGGGCTCTCTGGGGCCAACGTCCTGACTTTC.